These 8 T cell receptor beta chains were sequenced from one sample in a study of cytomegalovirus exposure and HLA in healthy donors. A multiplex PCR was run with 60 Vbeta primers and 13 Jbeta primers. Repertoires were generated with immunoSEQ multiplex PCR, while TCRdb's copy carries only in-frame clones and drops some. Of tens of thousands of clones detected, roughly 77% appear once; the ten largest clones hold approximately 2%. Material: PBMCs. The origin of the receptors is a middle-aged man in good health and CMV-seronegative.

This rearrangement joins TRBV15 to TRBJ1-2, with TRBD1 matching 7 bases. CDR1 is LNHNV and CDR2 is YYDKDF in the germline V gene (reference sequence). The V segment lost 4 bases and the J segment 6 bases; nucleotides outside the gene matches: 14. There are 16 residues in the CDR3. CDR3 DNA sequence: TGTGCCACCAGCAACCCCGACAGGGTTGGACGAAATGGCTACACCTTC. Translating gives CATSNPDRVGRNGYTF.

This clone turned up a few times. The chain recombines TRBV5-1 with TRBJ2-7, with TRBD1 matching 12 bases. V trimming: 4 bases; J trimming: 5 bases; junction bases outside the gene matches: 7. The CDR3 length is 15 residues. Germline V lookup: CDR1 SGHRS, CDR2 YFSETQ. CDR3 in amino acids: CASSQGQGALHEQYF. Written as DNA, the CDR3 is TGCGCCAGCAGCCAGGGACAGGGGGCGCTCCACGAGCAGTACTTC.

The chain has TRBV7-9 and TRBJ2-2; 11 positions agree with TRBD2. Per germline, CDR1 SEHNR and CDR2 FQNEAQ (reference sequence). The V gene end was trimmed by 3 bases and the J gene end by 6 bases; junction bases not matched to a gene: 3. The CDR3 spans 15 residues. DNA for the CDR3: TGTGCCAGCAGCTTCATAGCGGGAGGGCCCGGGGAGCTGTTTTTT. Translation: CASSFIAGGPGELFF.

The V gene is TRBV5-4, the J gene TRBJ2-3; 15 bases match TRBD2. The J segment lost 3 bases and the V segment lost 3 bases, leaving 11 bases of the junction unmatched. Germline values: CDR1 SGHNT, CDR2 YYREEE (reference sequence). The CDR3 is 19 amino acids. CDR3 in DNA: TGTGCCAGCAGCTCCCGGACTAGCGGGAGGGCCATGGGGACAGATACGCAGTATTTT. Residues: CASSSRTSGRAMGTDTQYF.

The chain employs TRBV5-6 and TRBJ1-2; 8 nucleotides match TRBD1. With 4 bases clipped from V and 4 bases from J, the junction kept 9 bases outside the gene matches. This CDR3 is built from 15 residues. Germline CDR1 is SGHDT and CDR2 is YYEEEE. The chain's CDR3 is CASSPPQGAGYGYTF. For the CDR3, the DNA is TGTGCCAGCAGCCCCCCCCAGGGGGCTGGCTATGGCTACACCTTC.

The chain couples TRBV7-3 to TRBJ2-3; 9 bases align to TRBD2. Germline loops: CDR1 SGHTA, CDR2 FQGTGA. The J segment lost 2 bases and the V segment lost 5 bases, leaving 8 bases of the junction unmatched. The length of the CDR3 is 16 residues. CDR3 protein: CASSVKRGADTDTQYF. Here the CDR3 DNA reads TGTGCCAGCAGCGTAAAGCGGGGGGCTGACACAGATACGCAGTATTTT.

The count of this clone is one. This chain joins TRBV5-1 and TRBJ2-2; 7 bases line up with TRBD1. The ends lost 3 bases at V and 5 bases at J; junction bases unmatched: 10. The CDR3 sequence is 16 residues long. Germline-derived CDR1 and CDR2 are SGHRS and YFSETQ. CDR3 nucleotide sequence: TGCGCCAGCAGCTCGATCCCGGGACAGCATACCGGGGAGCTGTTTTTT. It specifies CASSSIPGQHTGELFF.

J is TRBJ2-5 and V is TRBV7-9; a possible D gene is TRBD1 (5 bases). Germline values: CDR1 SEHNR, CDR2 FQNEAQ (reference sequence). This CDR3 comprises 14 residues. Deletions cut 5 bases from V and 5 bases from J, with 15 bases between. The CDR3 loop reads CASSPSGLVETQYF. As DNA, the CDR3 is TGTGCCAGCAGCCCCTCAGGGCTTGTGGAGACCCAGTACTTC.